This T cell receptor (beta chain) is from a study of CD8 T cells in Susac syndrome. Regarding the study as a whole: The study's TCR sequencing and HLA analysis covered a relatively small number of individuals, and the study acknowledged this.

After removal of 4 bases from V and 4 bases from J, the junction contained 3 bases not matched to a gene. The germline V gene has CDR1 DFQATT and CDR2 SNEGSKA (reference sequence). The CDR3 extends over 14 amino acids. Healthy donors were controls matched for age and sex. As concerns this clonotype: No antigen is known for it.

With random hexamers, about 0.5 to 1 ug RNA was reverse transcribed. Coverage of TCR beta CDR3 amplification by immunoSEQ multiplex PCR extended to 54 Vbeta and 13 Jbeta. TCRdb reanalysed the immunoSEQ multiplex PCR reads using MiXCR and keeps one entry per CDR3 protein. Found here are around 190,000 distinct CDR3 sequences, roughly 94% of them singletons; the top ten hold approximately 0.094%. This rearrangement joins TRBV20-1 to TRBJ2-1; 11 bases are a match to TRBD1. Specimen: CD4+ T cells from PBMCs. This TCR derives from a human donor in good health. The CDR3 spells CSATGQGAYNEQFF. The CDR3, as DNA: TGCAGTGCTACTGGACAGGGGGCTTACAATGAGCAGTTCTTC.